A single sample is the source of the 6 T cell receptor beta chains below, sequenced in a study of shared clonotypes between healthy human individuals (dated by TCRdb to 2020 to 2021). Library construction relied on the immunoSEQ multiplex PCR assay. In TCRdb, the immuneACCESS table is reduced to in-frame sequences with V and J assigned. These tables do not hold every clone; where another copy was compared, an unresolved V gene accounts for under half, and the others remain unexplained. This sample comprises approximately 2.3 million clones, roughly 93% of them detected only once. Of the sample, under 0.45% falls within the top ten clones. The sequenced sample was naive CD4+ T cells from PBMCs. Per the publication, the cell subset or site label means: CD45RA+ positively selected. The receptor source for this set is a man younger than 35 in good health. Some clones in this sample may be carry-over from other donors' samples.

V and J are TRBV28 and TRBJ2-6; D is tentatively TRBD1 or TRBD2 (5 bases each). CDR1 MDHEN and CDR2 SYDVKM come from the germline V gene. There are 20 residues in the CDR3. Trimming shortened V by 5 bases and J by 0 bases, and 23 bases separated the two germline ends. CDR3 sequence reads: CASSDPKLRGSGSGANVLTF. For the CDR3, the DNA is TGTGCCAGCAGTGACCCAAAACTGAGGGGTTCTGGCTCTGGGGCCAACGTCCTGACTTTC. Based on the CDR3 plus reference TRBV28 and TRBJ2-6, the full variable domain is DVKVTQSSRYLVKRTGEKVFLECVQDMDHENMFWYRQDPGLGLRLIYFSYDVKMKEKGDIPEGYSVSREKKERFSLILESASTNQTSMYLCASSDPKLRGSGSGANVLTFGAGSRLTVL.

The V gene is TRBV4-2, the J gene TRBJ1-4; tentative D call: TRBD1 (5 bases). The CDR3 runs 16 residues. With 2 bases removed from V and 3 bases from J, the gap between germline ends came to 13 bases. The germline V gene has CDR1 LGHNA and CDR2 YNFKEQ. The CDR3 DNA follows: TGTGCCAGCAGCCAATCTCCCCAGGGTCCTAATGAAAAACTGTTTTTT. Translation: CASSQSPQGPNEKLFF.

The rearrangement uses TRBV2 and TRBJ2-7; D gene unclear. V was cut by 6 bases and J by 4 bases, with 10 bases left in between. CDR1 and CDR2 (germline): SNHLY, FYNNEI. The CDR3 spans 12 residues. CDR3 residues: CASRPTIYEQYF. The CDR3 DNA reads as TGTGCCAGCAGGCCCACCATTTACGAGCAGTACTTC.

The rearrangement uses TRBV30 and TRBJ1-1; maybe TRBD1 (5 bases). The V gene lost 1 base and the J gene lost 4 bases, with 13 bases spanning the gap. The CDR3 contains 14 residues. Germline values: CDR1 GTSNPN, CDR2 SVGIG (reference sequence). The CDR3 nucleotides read TGTGCCTGGAGTGCGGGATCCGGGGGCACTGAAGCTTTCTTT. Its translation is CAWSAGSGGTEAFF.

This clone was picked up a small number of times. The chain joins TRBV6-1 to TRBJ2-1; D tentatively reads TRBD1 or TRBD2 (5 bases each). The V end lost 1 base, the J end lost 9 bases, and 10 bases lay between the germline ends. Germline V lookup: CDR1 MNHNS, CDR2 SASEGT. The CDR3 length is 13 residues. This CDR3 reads CASSEGWGTEQFF. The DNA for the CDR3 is TGTGCCAGCAGTGAAGGGTGGGGGACTGAGCAGTTCTTC.

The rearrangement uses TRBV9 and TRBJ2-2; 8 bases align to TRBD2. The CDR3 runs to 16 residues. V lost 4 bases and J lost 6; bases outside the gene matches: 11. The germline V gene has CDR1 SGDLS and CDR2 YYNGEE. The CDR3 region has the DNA TGTGCCAGCAGCCCCTTAGCGGGGTTATATCCCGGGGAGCTGTTTTTT. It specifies CASSPLAGLYPGELFF. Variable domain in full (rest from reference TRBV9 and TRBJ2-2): DSGVTQTPKHLITATGQRVTLRCSPRSGDLSVYWYQQSLDQGLQFLIQYYNGEERAKGNILERFSAQQFPDLHSELNLSSLELGDSALYFCASSPLAGLYPGELFFGEGSRLTVL.